This T cell receptor (beta chain) comes out of a study of T cells in narcolepsy. Findings and limits, study-wide: HCRT-specific and TRIB2-specific autoreactive clonotypes appeared among same-patient CSF and blood CD4+ clonotypes.

Sequencing used immunoSEQ multiplex PCR; TCRdb keeps in-frame clones, though not all of them. The table records approximately 28,000 clones, around 82% of them present only once. This clone was seen just once. Its target is unknown. Germline assignment: CDR1 WNHNN and CDR2 SYGVQD (reference sequence). CDR3 size: 12 residues. The V end lost 10 bases, the J end lost 4 bases, and 13 bases lay between the germline ends. This TCR was sampled from a human donor with narcolepsy. V gene TRBV10-1 combines with J gene TRBJ1-1; D perhaps matches TRBD1 (5 bases). Sequencing was carried out using CD45RA- memory CD4+ T cells from PBMCs. The CDR3 DNA sequence: TGCGCCACGGCGGCGGGGGGCACTGAAGCTTTCTTT. This translates into CATAAGGTEAFF.